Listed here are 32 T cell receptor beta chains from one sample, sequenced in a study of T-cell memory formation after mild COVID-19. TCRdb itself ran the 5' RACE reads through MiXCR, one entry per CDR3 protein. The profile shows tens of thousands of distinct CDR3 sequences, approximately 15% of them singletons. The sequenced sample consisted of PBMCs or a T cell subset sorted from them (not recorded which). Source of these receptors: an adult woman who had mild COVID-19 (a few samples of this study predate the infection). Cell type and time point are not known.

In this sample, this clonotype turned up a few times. CDR3 DNA: TGCAGCGTTTCACAGGGGGGGGATGAAGCTTTCTTT. Protein sequence: CSVSQGGDEAFF. This sequence joins TRBV29-1 and TRBJ1-1; 8 positions agree with TRBD1. Trimming cost V 5 bases and J 7 bases; bases outside gene matches: 6. Germline V gene data show CDR1 as SQVTM and CDR2 as ANQGSEA. The CDR3 has 12 amino acids.

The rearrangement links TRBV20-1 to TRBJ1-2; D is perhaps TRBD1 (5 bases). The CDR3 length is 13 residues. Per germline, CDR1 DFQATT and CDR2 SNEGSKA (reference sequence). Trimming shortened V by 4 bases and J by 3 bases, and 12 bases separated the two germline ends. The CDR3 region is CSATTGADYGYTF. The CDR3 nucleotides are TGCAGTGCTACCACCGGGGCTGACTATGGCTACACCTTC.

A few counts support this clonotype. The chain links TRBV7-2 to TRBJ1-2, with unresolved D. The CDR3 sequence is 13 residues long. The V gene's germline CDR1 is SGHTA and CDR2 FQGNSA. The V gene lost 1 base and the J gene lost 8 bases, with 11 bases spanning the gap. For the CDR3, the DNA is TGTGCCAGCAGCTTAGGACTTAGCTACGGCTACACCTTC. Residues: CASSLGLSYGYTF.

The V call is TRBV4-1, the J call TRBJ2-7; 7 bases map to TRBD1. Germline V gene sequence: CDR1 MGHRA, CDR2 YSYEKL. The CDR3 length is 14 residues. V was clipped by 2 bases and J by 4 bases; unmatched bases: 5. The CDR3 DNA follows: TGCGCCAGCAGCCAAAGGACAGGCGTATACGAGCAGTACTTC. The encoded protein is CASSQRTGVYEQYF.

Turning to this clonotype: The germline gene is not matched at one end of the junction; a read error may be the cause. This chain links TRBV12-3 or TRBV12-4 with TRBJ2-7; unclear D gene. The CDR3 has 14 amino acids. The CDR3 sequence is CASSWVGSSKRLKF. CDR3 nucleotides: TGTGCCAGCAGTTGGGTTGGGTCCTCTAAACGCTTGAAGTTC.

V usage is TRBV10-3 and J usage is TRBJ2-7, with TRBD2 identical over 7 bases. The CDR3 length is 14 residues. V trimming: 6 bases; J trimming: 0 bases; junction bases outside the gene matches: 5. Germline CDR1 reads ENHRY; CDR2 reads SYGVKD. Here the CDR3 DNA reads TGTGCCATCAGGGGAGCGGGGAGCTCCTACGAGCAGTACTTC. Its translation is CAIRGAGSSYEQYF.

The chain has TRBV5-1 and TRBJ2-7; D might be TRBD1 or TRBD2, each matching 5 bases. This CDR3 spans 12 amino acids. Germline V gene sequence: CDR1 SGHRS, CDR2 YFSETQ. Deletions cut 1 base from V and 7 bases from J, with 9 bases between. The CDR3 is CASSLPGGEQYF. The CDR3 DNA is TGCGCCAGCAGCTTGCCTGGGGGTGAGCAGTACTTC.

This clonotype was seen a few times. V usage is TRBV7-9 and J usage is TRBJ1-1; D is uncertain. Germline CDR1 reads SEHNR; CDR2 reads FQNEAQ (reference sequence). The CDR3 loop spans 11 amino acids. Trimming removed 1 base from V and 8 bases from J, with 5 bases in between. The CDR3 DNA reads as TGTGCCAGCAGCTTAGGAATGGAAGCTTTCTTT. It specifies CASSLGMEAFF.

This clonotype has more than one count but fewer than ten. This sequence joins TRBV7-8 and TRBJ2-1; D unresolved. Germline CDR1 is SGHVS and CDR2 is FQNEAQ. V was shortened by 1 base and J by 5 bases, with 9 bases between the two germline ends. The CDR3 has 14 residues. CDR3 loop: CASSLDDPDNEQFF. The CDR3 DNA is TGTGCCAGCAGCTTAGATGATCCGGACAATGAGCAGTTCTTC.

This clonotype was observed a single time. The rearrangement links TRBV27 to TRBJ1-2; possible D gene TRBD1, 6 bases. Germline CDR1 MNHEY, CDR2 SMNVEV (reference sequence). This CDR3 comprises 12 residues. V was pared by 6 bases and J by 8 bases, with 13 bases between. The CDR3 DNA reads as TGTGCCAGCAGCGGGGGGGGCGCAGGCTACACCTTC. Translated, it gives CASSGGGAGYTF.

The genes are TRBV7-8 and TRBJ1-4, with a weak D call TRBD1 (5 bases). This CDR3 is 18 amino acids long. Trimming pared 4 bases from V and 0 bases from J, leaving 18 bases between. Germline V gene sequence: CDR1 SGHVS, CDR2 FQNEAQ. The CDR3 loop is CASSWGTPSTATNEKLFF. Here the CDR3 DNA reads TGTGCCAGCAGCTGGGGGACCCCTTCAACGGCAACTAATGAAAAACTGTTTTTT.

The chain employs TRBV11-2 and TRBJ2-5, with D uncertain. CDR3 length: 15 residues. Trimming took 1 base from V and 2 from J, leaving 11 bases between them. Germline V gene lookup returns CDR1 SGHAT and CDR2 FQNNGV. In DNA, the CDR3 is TGTGCCAGCAGCTTAGTGTCGCGCCTTCAAGAGACCCAGTACTTC. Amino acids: CASSLVSRLQETQYF.

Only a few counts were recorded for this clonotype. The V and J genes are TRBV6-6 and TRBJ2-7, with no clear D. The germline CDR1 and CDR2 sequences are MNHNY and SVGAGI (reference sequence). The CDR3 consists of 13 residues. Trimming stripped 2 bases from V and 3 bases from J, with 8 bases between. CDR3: CASSYTESYEQYF. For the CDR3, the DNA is TGTGCCAGCAGTTACACCGAAAGCTACGAGCAGTACTTC.

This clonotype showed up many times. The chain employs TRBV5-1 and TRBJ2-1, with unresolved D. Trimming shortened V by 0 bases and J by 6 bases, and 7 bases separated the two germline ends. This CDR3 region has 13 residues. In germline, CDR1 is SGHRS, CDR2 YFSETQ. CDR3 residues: CASSLVGFNEQFF. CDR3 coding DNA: TGCGCCAGCAGCTTGGTCGGGTTCAATGAGCAGTTCTTC.

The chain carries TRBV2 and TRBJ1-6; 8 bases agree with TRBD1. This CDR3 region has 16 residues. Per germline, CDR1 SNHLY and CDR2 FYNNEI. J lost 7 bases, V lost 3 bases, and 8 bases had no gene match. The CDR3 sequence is CASSDGTGFLNSPLHF. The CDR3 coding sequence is TGTGCCAGCAGTGACGGGACAGGTTTTCTAAATTCACCCCTCCACTTT.

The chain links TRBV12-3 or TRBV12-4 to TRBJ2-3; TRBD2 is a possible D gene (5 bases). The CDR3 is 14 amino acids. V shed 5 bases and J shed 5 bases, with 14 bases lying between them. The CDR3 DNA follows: TGTGCCAGCAGTCCTTCTCGGGGAATAGATACGCAGTATTTT. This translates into CASSPSRGIDTQYF.

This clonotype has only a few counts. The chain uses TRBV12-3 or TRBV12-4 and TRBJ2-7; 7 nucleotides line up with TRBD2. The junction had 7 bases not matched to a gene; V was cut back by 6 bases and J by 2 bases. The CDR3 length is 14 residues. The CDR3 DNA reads TGTGCCAGCAGCCCTGGCGGGAGTCCCTACGAGCAGTACTTC. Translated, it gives CASSPGGSPYEQYF.

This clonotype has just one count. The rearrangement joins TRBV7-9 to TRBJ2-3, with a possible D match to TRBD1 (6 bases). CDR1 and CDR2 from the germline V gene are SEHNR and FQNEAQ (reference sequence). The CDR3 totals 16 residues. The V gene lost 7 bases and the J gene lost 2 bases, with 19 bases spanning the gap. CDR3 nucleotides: TGTGCCAGCACCGATACCAGGGGACGGGTCACAGATACGCAGTATTTT. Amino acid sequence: CASTDTRGRVTDTQYF.

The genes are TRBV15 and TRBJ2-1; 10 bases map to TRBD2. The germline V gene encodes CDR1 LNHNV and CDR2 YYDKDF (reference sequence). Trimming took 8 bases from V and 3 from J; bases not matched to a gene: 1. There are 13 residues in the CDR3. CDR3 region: CATRTSGYNEQFF. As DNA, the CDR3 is TGTGCCACCCGGACTAGCGGCTACAATGAGCAGTTCTTC.

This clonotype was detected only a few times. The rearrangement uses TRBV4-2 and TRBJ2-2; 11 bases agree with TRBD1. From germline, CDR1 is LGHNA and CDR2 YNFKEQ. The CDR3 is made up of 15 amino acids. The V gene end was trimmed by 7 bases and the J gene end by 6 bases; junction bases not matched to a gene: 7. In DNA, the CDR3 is TGTGCCAGCACCCACGGGACAGGGGGTTCCGGGGAGCTGTTTTTT. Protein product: CASTHGTGGSGELFF.

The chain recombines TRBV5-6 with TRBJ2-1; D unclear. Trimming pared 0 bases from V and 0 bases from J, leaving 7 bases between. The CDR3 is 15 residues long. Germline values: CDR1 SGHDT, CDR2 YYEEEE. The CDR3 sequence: CASSLDPSSYNEQFF. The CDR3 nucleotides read TGTGCCAGCAGCTTGGATCCCAGCTCCTACAATGAGCAGTTCTTC.

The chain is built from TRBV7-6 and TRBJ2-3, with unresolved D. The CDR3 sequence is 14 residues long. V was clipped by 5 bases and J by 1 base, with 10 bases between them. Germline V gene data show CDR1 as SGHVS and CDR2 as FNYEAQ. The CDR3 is CASSIPAGTDTQYF. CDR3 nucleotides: TGTGCCAGCAGCATCCCTGCGGGCACAGATACGCAGTATTTT.

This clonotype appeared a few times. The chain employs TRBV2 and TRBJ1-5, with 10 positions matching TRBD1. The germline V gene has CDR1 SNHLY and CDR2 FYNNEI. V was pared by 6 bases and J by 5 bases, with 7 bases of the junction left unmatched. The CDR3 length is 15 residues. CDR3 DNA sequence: TGTGCCAGCAGGATCGGGACAGGGGCCTATCAGCCCCAGCATTTT. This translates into CASRIGTGAYQPQHF. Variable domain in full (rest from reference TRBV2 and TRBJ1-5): EPEVTQTPSHQVTQMGQEVILRCVPISNHLYFYWYRQILGQKVEFLVSFYNNEISEKSEIFDDQFSVERPDGSNFTLKIRSTKLEDSAMYFCASRIGTGAYQPQHFGDGTRLSIL.

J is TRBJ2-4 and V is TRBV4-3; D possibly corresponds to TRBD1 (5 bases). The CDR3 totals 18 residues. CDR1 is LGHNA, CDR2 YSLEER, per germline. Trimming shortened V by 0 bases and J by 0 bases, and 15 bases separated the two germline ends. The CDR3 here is CASSQDAWGARAKNIQYF. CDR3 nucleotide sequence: TGCGCCAGCAGCCAAGATGCGTGGGGCGCCAGAGCCAAAAACATTCAGTACTTC.

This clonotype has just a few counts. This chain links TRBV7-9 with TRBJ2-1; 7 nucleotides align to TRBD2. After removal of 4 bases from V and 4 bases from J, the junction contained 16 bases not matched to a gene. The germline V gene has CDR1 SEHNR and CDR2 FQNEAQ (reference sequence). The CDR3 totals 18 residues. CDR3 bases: TGTGCCAGCAGCTCCACCGTGGTCCCGGGGGGAACTTACAATGAGCAGTTCTTC. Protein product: CASSSTVVPGGTYNEQFF.

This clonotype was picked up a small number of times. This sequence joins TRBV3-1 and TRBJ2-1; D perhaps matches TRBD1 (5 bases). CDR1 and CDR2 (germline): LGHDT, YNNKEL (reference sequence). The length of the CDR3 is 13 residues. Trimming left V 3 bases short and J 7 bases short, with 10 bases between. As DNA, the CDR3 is TGTGCCAGCAGCCACGGTGACAGAAATGAGCAGTTCTTC. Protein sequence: CASSHGDRNEQFF.

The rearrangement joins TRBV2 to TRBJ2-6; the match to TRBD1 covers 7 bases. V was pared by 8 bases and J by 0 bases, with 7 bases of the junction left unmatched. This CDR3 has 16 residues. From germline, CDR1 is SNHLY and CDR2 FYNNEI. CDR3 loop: CASGLGQSSGANVLTF. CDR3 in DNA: TGTGCCAGCGGACTGGGACAGAGCTCTGGGGCCAACGTCCTGACTTTC. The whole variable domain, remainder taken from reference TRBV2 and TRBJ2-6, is EPEVTQTPSHQVTQMGQEVILRCVPISNHLYFYWYRQILGQKVEFLVSFYNNEISEKSEIFDDQFSVERPDGSNFTLKIRSTKLEDSAMYFCASGLGQSSGANVLTFGAGSRLTVL.

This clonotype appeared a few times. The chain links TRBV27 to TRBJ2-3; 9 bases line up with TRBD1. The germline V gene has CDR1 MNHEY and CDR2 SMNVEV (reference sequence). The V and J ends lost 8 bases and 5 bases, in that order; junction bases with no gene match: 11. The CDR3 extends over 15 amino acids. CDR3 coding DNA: TGTGCCAGCTCCACAGGGACAGGGTGGGGAGATACGCAGTATTTT. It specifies CASSTGTGWGDTQYF.

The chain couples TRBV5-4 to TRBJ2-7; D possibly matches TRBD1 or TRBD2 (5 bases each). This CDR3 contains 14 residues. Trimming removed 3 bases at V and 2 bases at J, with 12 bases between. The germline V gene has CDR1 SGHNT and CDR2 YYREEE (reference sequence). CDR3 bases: TGTGCCAGCAGCTGGGAACGGGGCGCCTACGAGCAGTACTTC. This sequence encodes CASSWERGAYEQYF.

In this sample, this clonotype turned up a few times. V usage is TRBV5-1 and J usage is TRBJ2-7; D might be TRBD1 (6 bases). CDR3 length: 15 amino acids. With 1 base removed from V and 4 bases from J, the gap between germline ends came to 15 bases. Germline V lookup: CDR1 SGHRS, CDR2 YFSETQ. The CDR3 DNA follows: TGCGCCAGCAGCTTGTTTGGGGGCGATGATTACGAGCAGTACTTC. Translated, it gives CASSLFGGDDYEQYF. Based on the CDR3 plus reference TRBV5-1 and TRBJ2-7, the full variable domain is KAGVTQTPRYLIKTRGQQVTLSCSPISGHRSVSWYQQTPGQGLQFLFEYFSETQRNKGNFPGRFSGRQFSNSRSEMNVSTLELGDSALYLCASSLFGGDDYEQYFGPGTRLTVT.

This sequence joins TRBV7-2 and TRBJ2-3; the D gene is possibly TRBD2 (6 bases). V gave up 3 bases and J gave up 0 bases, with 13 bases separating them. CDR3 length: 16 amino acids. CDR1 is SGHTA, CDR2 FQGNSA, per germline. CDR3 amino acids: CASSLPIAASTDTQYF. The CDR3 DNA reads TGTGCCAGCAGCTTGCCTATAGCGGCTAGCACAGATACGCAGTATTTT.

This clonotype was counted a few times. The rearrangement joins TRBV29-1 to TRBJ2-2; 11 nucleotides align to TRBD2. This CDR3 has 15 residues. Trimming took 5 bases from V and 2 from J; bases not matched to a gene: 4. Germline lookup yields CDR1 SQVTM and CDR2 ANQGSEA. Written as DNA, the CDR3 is TGCAGCGTTTCCCTAGCGGGAGGCAACACCGGGGAGCTGTTTTTT. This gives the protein CSVSLAGGNTGELFF.